This T cell receptor (beta chain) was documented in a study of blood T cell repertoires in COVID-19. Clones were read by immunoSEQ multiplex PCR, and TCRdb kept only the in-frame ones, dropping some. The sample carries fewer than 300,000 clones, about 93% recorded once. Germline assignment: CDR1 SGHNT and CDR2 YENEEA. This CDR3 is 13 amino acids long. V gave up 0 bases and J gave up 7 bases, with 6 bases separating them. This receptor was taken from a woman aged 25 to 39 who had recovered from COVID-19. The V and J genes are TRBV11-3 and TRBJ2-2, with unresolved D. The sequenced sample was PBMCs or T cells enriched from blood (not recorded which). Here the CDR3 DNA reads TGTGCCAGCAGCTTAGATGGCGGCGGGGAGCTGTTTTTT. It specifies CASSLDGGGELFF.